The clone carrying this TCR beta chain appeared once. The CDR3 has 13 residues. The V gene's germline CDR1 is SGHTS and CDR2 YDEGEE. The J segment lost 3 bases and the V segment lost 6 bases, leaving 4 bases of the junction unmatched. The sample comes from a study of blood T cell repertoires in COVID-19. Looking at the study overall: In each case, the material was cDNA or gDNA derived from T cells, B-cell-depleted T cells, or PBMCs.

Original processing methods: Amplification of reference gene primers was used by the study to estimate nucleated cell counts. This table comes from immunoSEQ multiplex PCR, and its TCRdb copy is limited to in-frame clones, with some not included. V and J calls and clone size are those listed in that table; D and trimming were worked out from the DNA. The repertoire consists of about 120,000 clones, with approximately 90% occurring once and the leading ten covering around 2.1%. The sequencing input was peripheral blood. The rearrangement uses TRBV5-8 and TRBJ1-2; 8 positions agree with TRBD1. The TCR sequence derives from a woman aged 45-59 years with acute or convalescent COVID-19. In DNA, the CDR3 is TGTGCCAGCACCCTACAGGGGGACTATGGCTACACCTTC. Translating gives CASTLQGDYGYTF.